The 21 T cell receptor beta chains below were found in one sample sequenced in a study of radiotherapy plus CTLA-4 blockade in lung cancer. The method was immunoSEQ multiplex PCR; TCRdb's version includes in-frame clones alone and lacks a portion of them. Here the sample spans approximately 65,000 clones, roughly 77% being singletons. The source was peripheral blood, collected from a patient treated with radiotherapy plus ipilimumab. These receptors were taken from a human donor with non-small cell lung cancer who had a complete response to radiotherapy plus ipilimumab.

This chain links TRBV4-3 with TRBJ1-1, with 7 bases lining up with TRBD1. V was pared by 4 bases and J by 0 bases, with 5 bases of the junction left unmatched. Per the germline V gene, CDR1 is LGHNA and CDR2 is YSLEER. This CDR3 comprises 15 residues. Here the CDR3 DNA reads TGCGCCAGCAGCCCAGGGGACAGAATGAACACTGAAGCTTTCTTT. It encodes CASSPGDRMNTEAFF.

This chain joins TRBV6-1 and TRBJ1-5; D unclear. Trimming cost V 5 bases and J 3 bases, with 14 bases left between them. The germline V gene has CDR1 MNHNS and CDR2 SASEGT. This CDR3 is 15 amino acids long. CDR3 amino acids: CASSFQLENNQPQHF. CDR3 coding DNA: TGTGCCAGCAGTTTCCAGCTTGAGAACAATCAGCCCCAGCATTTT.

The chain has TRBV10-3 and TRBJ1-1; D perhaps matches TRBD1 (5 bases). The CDR3 length is 12 residues. The germline V and J ends were trimmed by 6 bases and 6 bases, with 11 bases remaining between them. Germline V lookup: CDR1 ENHRY, CDR2 SYGVKD. The CDR3 nucleotides read TGTGCCATCAGGGATACAGGATCTGAAGCTTTCTTT. Amino acid sequence: CAIRDTGSEAFF.

As concerns this clone: A junction end diverges from the germline sequence, so it may reflect a read error. The rearrangement joins TRBV7-7 to TRBJ2-5; unclear D gene. Germline CDR1 is SSHAT and CDR2 is FNYEAQ (reference sequence). This CDR3 contains 13 residues. As DNA, the CDR3 is TGTGCTAGCAGCTTCATCTTCTTGGAGACCCAGTACTTC. Translated: CASSFIFLETQYF.

This clone was seen a handful of times. The chain is built from TRBV4-2 and TRBJ1-1; 8 nucleotides line up with TRBD1. The CDR3 covers 15 residues. Germline V gives CDR1 LGHNA, CDR2 YNFKEQ. After removal of 1 base from V and 0 bases from J, the junction contained 1 base not matched to a gene. The CDR3 region has the DNA TGTGCCAGCAGCCAAGCAGGGGGCCTGAACACTGAAGCTTTCTTT. Translating gives CASSQAGGLNTEAFF.

V is TRBV7-9 and J is TRBJ1-2; no definite D call. This CDR3 comprises 15 residues. Germline V CDR1 and CDR2: SEHNR, FQNEAQ (reference sequence). V was clipped by 4 bases and J by 4 bases, with 16 bases between them. The CDR3 reads CASSSEMGSSYGYTF. The CDR3 DNA reads as TGTGCCAGCAGCTCCGAAATGGGATCGTCCTATGGCTACACCTTC.

The chain is built from TRBV18 and TRBJ2-7; tentatively, D is TRBD1 (5 bases). Germline CDR1 KGHSH, CDR2 LQKENI. Trimming left V 4 bases short and J 7 bases short, with 8 bases between. The CDR3 totals 11 residues. The CDR3 protein is CASSLRQEQYF. CDR3 bases: TGTGCCAGCTCACTGCGACAGGAGCAGTACTTC.

The genes are TRBV18 and TRBJ1-1, with unresolved D. This CDR3 is 14 amino acids long. Germline V gives CDR1 KGHSH, CDR2 LQKENI. The V end lost 3 bases, the J end lost 2 bases, and 10 bases lay between the germline ends. CDR3 protein: CASSPVGGNTEAFF. The CDR3, as DNA: TGTGCCAGCTCACCGGTAGGCGGCAACACTGAAGCTTTCTTT.

This clone was seen a handful of times. The chain recombines TRBV19 with TRBJ1-1; D ambiguous. Germline assignment: CDR1 LNHDA and CDR2 SQIVND (reference sequence). The CDR3 extends over 14 amino acids. V shed 5 bases and J shed 4 bases, with 14 bases lying between them. CDR3 loop: CASSFGDLGTEAFF. The CDR3 DNA reads TGTGCCAGTAGTTTCGGCGACTTAGGCACTGAAGCTTTCTTT.

The V gene is TRBV5-1, the J gene TRBJ2-1; 8 nucleotides match TRBD1. The V gene end was trimmed by 2 bases and the J gene end by 7 bases; junction bases not matched to a gene: 8. The V gene's germline CDR1 is SGHRS and CDR2 YFSETQ. The CDR3 totals 15 residues. The CDR3 DNA follows: TGCGCCAGCAGCTTCGGACAGGGTATTACGAATGAGCAGTTCTTC. This translates into CASSFGQGITNEQFF.

The CDR3 here is CASSQEEGFSPLHF. The CDR3 DNA reads as TGCGCCAGCAGCCAAGAGGAGGGTTTTTCACCCCTCCACTTT. The chain carries TRBV4-3 and TRBJ1-6, with unresolved D. V gave up 0 bases and J gave up 9 bases, with 9 bases separating them. The CDR3 is 14 amino acids. The germline gives CDR1 LGHNA, CDR2 YSLEER.

This chain connects TRBV30 to TRBJ2-7; D remains unclear. V was cut by 3 bases and J by 2 bases, with 11 bases left in between. Germline CDR1 reads GTSNPN; CDR2 reads SVGIG (reference sequence). The CDR3 totals 13 residues. CDR3 in amino acids: CAWRSPQTYEQYF. CDR3 DNA sequence: TGTGCCTGGAGGTCCCCACAAACCTACGAGCAGTACTTC.

Written as DNA, the CDR3 is TGTGCCAGCAGCGTAGGTAAAGGGGGAGAGACCCAGTACTTC. Protein product: CASSVGKGGETQYF. The chain carries TRBV9 and TRBJ2-5, with D possibly TRBD1 on 6 matching bases. Between the trimmed V and J ends, which lost 0 bases and 4 bases, there was a span of 10 bases. Germline CDR1 and CDR2: SGDLS and YYNGEE. The length of the CDR3 is 14 residues.

This sequence joins TRBV6-1 and TRBJ1-1; 8 bases are shared with TRBD1. Germline CDR1 MNHNS, CDR2 SASEGT. This CDR3 has 17 amino acids. The ends lost 1 base at V and 0 bases at J; junction bases unmatched: 7. CDR3 in amino acids: CASSEEGRGLLNTEAFF. The CDR3 DNA sequence: TGTGCCAGCAGTGAAGAGGGCAGGGGGCTTCTGAACACTGAAGCTTTCTTT.

This sequence joins TRBV10-2 and TRBJ2-2; D is uncertain. The germline V gene has CDR1 WSHSY and CDR2 SAAADI. The CDR3 has 13 residues. V lost 4 bases to trimming and J lost 8 bases, with 11 bases between them. The CDR3, as DNA: TGCGCCAGCAGTGGGTCTATAAGAGGGGAGCTGTTTTTT. Translation: CASSGSIRGELFF.

The chain couples TRBV14 to TRBJ2-7, with 7 bases that match TRBD1. The V gene's germline CDR1 is SGHDN and CDR2 FVKESK. V lost 0 bases to trimming and J lost 0 bases; unmatched junction nucleotides: 2. The length of the CDR3 is 15 residues. The CDR3 sequence is CASSQDRGSSYEQYV. The CDR3 DNA reads as TGTGCCAGCAGCCAAGACAGGGGGAGCTCCTACGAGCAGTACGTC.

The rearrangement joins TRBV2 to TRBJ1-5; tentative D call: TRBD1 (5 bases). From germline, CDR1 is SNHLY and CDR2 FYNNEI. V shed 4 bases and J shed 3 bases, with 10 bases lying between them. The CDR3 has 14 residues. The CDR3 is CASSVRQFNQPQHF. CDR3 nucleotide sequence: TGTGCCAGCAGTGTCCGACAGTTCAATCAGCCCCAGCATTTT.

V is TRBV11-3 and J is TRBJ1-1; the D is unclear. The V gene's germline CDR1 is SGHNT and CDR2 YENEEA. The CDR3 covers 13 residues. Trimming cost V 2 bases and J 7 bases, with 11 bases left between them. CDR3 loop: CASSLRLWGEAFF. In DNA, the CDR3 is TGTGCCAGCAGCTTAAGGTTGTGGGGTGAAGCTTTCTTT.

The chain combines TRBV4-3 with TRBJ1-6, with D unclear. CDR1 is LGHNA, CDR2 YSLEER, per germline. The CDR3 covers 16 residues. Trimming left V 0 bases short and J 0 bases short, with 6 bases between. The CDR3 DNA follows: TGCGCCAGCAGCCAAGATTTAAGCTCCTATAATTCACCCCTCCACTTT. Residues: CASSQDLSSYNSPLHF.

The chain links TRBV20-1 to TRBJ2-5; D gene ambiguous. The CDR3 consists of 11 residues. Trimming shortened V by 6 bases and J by 1 base, and 6 bases separated the two germline ends. Germline V gene lookup returns CDR1 DFQATT and CDR2 SNEGSKA (reference sequence). The CDR3 nucleotides are TGCAGTGCGCAAGTCCAAGAGACCCAGTACTTC. This translates into CSAQVQETQYF.

Concerning this clone itself: The same CDR3 arises from other DNA sequences in this sample as well. This chain uses TRBV18 with TRBJ2-7; D is possibly TRBD2 (6 bases). V shed 3 bases and J shed 3 bases, with 6 bases lying between them. Germline V lookup: CDR1 KGHSH, CDR2 LQKENI. The CDR3 sequence is 12 residues long. In nucleotides, the CDR3 is TGTGCCAGCTCACCGGGGGGCTACGAGCAGTACTTC. This codes for CASSPGGYEQYF.